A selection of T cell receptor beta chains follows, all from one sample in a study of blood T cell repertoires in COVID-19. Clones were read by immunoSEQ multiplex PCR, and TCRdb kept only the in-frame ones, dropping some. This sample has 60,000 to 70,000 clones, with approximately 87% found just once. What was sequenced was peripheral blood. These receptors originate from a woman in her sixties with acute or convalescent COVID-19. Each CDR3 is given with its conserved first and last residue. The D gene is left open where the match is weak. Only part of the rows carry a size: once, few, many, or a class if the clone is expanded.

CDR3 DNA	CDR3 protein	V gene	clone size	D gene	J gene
TGTGCCATCAGCGAGGGACAGTCCTATGGCTACACCTTC	CAISEGQSYGYTF	TRBV10-3	.	TRBD1	TRBJ1-2
TGCGCCAGCAGCTTATCTCCCGTCTATAATTCACCCCTCCACTTT	CASSLSPVYNSPLHF	TRBV5-1	once	.	TRBJ1-6
TGTGCCAGCAGCCCAGCGATTGCCGGGAGGGCCGGTGAGCAGTTCTTC	CASSPAIAGRAGEQFF	TRBV5-4	.	TRBD2	TRBJ2-1
TGTGCCAGCAGCCCCGGACGACCGGGACAGGAGACCGGGGAGCTGTTTTTT	CASSPGRPGQETGELFF	TRBV7-2	.	TRBD1	TRBJ2-2
TGCGCCAGCAGGTTGGACTCAACTAATGAAAAACTGTTTTTT	CASRLDSTNEKLFF	TRBV5-1	.	.	TRBJ1-4
TGCGCCAGCAGCCACCTCCCGAAAGAGGGAAACACCATATATTTT	CASSHLPKEGNTIYF	TRBV4-1	.	.	TRBJ1-3
TGCGCCAGCAGCCAAGAAGGGGACAGGGCTTGGGGAGCTAATGAAAAACTGTTTTTT	CASSQEGDRAWGANEKLFF	TRBV4-1	.	TRBD1	TRBJ1-4
TGTGCCAGCAGCTCAGACAGGATACTGAATCAGCCCCAGCATTTT	CASSSDRILNQPQHF	TRBV28	.	.	TRBJ1-5
TGCAGCGTCGAGGCGTCTTTAGAGGCCCAGTACTTC	CSVEASLEAQYF	TRBV29-1	.	.	TRBJ2-5
TGTGCCAGCAGTCGCCGGACAGGGGACTATGGCTACACCTTC	CASSRRTGDYGYTF	TRBV2	few	TRBD1	TRBJ1-2
TGTGCCAGCAGTTTTGGACAAGGTTCACCCCTCCACTTT	CASSFGQGSPLHF	TRBV27	.	.	TRBJ1-6
TGTGCCAGCAGCCAGGGGACCGCCGGGGAGCTGTTTTTT	CASSQGTAGELFF	TRBV11-2	.	.	TRBJ2-2
TGTGCCAGCAGCCAAGTTACTAGCCAGCAGTATTTT	CASSQVTSQQYF	TRBV3-1/TRBV3-2	.	.	TRBJ2-3
TGTGCCAGCATCCCCGGGGGGGATCGGAGTGCCGGGGAGCTGTTTTTT	CASIPGGDRSAGELFF	TRBV5-5	.	TRBD2	TRBJ2-2
TGCGCCAGCAGTGACTCGACTAGGGGGGGGCCTTACAATGAGCAGTTCTTC	CASSDSTRGGPYNEQFF	TRBV10-1	.	.	TRBJ2-1